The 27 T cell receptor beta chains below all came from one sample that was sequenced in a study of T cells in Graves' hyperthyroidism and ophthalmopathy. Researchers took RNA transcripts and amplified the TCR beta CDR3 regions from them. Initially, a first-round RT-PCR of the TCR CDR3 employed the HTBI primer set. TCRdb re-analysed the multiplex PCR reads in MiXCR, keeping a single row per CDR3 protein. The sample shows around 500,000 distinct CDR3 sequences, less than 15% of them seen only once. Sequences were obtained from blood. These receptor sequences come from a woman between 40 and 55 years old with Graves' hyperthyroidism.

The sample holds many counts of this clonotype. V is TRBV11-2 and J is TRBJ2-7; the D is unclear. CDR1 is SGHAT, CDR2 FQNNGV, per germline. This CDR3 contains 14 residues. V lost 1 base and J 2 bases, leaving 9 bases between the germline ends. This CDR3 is CASSLVDGAYEQYF. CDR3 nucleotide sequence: TGTGCCAGCAGCTTAGTGGACGGAGCCTACGAGCAGTACTTC.

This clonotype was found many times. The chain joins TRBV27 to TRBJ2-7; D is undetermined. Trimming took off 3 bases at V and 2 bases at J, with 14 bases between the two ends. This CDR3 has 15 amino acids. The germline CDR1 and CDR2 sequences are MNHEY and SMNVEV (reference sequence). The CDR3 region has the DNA TGTGCCAGCAGTTTGTCAATGGACGGGCCCTACGAGCAGTACTTC. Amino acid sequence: CASSLSMDGPYEQYF.

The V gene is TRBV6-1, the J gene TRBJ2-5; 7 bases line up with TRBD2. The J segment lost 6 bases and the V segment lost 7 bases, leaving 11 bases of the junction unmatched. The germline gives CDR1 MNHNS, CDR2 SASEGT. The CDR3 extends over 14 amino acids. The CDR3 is CASISGGSGKTQYF. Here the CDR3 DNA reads TGTGCCAGCATTTCCGGCGGGAGTGGGAAGACCCAGTACTTC.

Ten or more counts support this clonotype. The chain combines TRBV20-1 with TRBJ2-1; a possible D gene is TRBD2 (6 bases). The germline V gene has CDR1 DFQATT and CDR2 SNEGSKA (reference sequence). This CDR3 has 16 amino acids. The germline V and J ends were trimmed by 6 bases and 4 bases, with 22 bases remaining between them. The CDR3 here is CSAPSGTGTLYNEQFF. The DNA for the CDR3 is TGCAGTGCCCCAAGTGGAACCGGGACTTTATACAATGAGCAGTTCTTC.

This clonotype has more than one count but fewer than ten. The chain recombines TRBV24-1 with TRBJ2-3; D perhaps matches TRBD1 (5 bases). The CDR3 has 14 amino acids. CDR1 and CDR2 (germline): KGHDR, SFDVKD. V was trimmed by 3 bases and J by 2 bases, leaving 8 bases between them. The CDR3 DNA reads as TGTGCCACCAGTGATGACAGCGCCACAGATACGCAGTATTTT. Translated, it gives CATSDDSATDTQYF.

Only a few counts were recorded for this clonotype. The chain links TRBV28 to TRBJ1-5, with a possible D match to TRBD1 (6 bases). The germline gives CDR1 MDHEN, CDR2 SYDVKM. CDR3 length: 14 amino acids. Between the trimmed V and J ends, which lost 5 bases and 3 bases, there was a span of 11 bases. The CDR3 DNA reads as TGTGCCAGCAGTATGGACAGAAACAATCAGCCCCAGCATTTT. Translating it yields CASSMDRNNQPQHF.

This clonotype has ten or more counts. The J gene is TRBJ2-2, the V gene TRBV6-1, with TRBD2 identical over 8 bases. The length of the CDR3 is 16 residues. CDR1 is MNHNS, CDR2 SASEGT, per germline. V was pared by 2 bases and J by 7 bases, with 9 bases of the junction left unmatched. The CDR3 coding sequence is TGTGCCAGCAGTGAATCAGCGGGAGCTCTTGTCGGGGAGCTGTTTTTT. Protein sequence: CASSESAGALVGELFF.

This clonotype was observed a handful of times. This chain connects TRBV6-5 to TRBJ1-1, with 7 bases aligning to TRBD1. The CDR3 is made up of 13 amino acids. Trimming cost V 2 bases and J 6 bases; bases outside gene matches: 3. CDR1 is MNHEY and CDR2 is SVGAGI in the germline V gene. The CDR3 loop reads CASSYRTGSEAFF. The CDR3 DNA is TGTGCCAGCAGTTACCGGACAGGCTCTGAAGCTTTCTTT.

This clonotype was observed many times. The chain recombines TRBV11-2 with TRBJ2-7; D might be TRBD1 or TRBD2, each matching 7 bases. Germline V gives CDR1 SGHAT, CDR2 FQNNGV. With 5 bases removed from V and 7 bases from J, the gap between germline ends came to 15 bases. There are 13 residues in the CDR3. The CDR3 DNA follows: TGTGCCAGCAGCCAGGGGGGGTTGTGGGAGCAGTACTTC. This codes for CASSQGGLWEQYF.

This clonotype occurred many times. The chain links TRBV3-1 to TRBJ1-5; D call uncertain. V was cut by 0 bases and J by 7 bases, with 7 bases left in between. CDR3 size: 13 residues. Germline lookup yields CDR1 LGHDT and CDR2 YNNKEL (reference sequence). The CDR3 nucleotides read TGTGCCAGCAGCCAAGATACCAACCAGCCCCAGCATTTT. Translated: CASSQDTNQPQHF.

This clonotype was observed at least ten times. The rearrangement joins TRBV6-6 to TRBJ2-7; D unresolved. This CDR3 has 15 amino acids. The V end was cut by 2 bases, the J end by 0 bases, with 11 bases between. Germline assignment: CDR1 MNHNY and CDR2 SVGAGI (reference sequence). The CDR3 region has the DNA TGTGCCAGCAGTTACGAGGCGGCAAGCTCCTACGAGCAGTACTTC. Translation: CASSYEAASSYEQYF.

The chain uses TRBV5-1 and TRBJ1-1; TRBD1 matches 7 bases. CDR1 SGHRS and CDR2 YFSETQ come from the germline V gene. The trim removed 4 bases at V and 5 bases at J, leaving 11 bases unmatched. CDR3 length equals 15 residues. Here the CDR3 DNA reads TGCGCCAGCAGCCAAGGGGCAGGGGGAAGAACTGAAGCTTTCTTT. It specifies CASSQGAGGRTEAFF.

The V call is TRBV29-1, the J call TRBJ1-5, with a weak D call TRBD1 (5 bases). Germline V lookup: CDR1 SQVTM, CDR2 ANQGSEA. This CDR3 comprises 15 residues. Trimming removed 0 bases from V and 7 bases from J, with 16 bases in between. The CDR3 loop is CSVEDRQGGCQPQHF. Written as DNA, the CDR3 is TGCAGCGTTGAAGATAGGCAGGGAGGATGCCAGCCCCAGCATTTT.

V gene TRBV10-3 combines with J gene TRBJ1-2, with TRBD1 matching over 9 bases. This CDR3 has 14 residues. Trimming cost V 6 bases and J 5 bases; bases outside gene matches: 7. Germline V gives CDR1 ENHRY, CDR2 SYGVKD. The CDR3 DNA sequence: TGTGCCATCAGGGGGACAGGGCCCTTGTATGGCTACACCTTC. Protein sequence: CAIRGTGPLYGYTF.

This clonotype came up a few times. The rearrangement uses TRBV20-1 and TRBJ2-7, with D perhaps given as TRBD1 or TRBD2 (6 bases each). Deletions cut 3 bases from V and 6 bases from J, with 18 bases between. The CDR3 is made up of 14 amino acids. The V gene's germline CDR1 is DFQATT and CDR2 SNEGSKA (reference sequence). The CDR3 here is CSARRDTALGEQYF. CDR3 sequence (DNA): TGCAGTGCTAGGCGGGACACTGCTCTAGGCGAGCAGTACTTC.

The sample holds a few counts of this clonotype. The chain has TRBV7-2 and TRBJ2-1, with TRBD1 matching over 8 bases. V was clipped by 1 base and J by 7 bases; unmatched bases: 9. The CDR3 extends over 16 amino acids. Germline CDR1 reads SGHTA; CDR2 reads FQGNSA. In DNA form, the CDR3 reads TGTGCCAGCAGCTTAGATCGGGCAGGGGGCTCAAATGAGCAGTTCTTC. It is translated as CASSLDRAGGSNEQFF.

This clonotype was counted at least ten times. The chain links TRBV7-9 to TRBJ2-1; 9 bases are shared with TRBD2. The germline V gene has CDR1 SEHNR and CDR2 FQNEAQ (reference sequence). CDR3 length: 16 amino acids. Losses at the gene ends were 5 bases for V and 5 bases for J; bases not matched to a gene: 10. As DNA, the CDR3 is TGTGCCAGCAGCCCCTGGATTAGCGGGGGTAACAATGAGCAGTTCTTC. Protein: CASSPWISGGNNEQFF.

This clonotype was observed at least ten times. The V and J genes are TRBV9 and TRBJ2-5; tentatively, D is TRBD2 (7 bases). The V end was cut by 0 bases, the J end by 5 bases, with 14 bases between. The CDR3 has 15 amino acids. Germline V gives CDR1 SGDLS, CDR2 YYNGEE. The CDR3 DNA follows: TGTGCCAGCAGCGTAGCAACAGGGCGGGGGGAGACCCAGTACTTC. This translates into CASSVATGRGETQYF.

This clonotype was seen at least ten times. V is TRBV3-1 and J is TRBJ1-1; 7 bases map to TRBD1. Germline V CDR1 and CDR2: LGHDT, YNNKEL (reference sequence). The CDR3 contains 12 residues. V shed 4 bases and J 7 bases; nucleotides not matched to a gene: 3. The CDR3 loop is CASSRQGGEAFF. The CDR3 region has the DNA TGTGCCAGCAGCCGACAGGGTGGTGAAGCTTTCTTT.

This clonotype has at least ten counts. CDR3 in amino acids: CAISTRTGSYEQYF. The DNA for the CDR3 is TGTGCCATCAGTACAAGGACAGGGAGCTACGAGCAGTACTTC. The chain recombines TRBV10-3 with TRBJ2-7; 8 bases fit TRBD1. The V gene end was trimmed by 5 bases and the J gene end by 3 bases; junction bases not matched to a gene: 6. CDR3 length: 14 residues. The germline V gene encodes CDR1 ENHRY and CDR2 SYGVKD.

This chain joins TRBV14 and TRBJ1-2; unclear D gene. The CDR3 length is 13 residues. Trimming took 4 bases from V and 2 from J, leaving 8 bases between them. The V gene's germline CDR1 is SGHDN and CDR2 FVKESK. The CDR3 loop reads CASSPQNNYGYTF. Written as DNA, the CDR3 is TGTGCCAGCAGCCCCCAGAACAACTATGGCTACACCTTC.

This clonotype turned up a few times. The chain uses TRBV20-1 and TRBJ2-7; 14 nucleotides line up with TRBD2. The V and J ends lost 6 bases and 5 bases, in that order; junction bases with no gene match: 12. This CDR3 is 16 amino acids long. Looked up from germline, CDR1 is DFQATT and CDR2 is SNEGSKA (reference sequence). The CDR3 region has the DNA TGCAGTGCCCCCGGGACTAGCGGGAGTATTACCCACGAGCAGTACTTC. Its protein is CSAPGTSGSITHEQYF.

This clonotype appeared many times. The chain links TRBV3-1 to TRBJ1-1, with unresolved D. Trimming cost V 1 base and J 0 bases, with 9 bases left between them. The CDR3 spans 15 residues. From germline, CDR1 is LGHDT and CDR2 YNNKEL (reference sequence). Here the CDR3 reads CASSQVGSMNTEAFF. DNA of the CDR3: TGTGCCAGCAGCCAAGTAGGGAGCATGAACACTGAAGCTTTCTTT.

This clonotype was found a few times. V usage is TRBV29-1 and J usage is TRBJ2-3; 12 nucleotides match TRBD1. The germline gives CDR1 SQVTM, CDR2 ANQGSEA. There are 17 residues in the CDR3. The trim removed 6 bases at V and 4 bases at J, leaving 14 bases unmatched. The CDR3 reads CSVKPGTGGAYADTQYF. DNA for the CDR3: TGCAGCGTCAAACCCGGGACAGGGGGCGCATACGCAGATACGCAGTATTTT.

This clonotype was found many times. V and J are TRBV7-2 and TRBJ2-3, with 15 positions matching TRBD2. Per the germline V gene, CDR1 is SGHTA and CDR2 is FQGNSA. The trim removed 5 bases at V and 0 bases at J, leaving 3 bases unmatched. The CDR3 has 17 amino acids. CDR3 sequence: CASSLGLAGGSTDTQYF. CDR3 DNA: TGTGCCAGCAGCCTAGGACTAGCGGGAGGGAGCACAGATACGCAGTATTTT. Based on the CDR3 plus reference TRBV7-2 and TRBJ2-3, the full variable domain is GAGVSQSPSNKVTEKGKDVELRCDPISGHTALYWYRQSLGQGLEFLIYFQGNSAPDKSGLPSDRFSAERTGGSVSTLTIQRTQQEDSAVYLCASSLGLAGGSTDTQYFGPGTRLTVL.

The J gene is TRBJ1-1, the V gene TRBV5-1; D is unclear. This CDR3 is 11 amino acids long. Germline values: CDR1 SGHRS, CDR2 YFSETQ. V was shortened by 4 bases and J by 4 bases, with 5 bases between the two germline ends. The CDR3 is CASSSFTEAFF. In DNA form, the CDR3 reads TGCGCCAGCAGCAGCTTCACTGAAGCTTTCTTT.

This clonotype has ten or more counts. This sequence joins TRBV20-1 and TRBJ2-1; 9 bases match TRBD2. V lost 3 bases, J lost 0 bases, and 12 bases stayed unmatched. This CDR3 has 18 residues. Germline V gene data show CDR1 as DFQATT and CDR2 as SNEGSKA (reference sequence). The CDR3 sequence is CSARAPGLAGSSYNEQFF. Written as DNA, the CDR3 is TGCAGTGCTAGGGCGCCGGGACTAGCTGGGAGCTCCTACAATGAGCAGTTCTTC.